Sequencing of this T cell receptor (beta chain) was carried out in a study of shared clonotypes between healthy human individuals. Overall study context: A donor's plate count was three for CD4 naive and three for CD4 memory; CD8 naive had two and CD8 memory one.

In the naive CD8 group, cells lacked CD45RO and were positively selected for CCR7, so terminally differentiated effector memory CD45RA+ cells were left out. Caucasian adults living in Nashville, Tennessee, provided all samples. In the case of this clone: Its antigen is still unknown.

Original processing notes: Junction-only immunoSEQ data arrived without quality scores, meaning filtering differed. Some clones are missing from TCRdb's copy, which holds only in-frame ones; the method was immunoSEQ multiplex PCR. The DNA was the basis for D and trimming; V, J and clone size are from that table. The data hold over 750,000 clones, with approximately 96% observed a single time. Study-wide findings and caveats: It was anticipated that sequencing depth would influence how many clonotypes donors shared.

Trimming took off 0 bases at V and 8 bases at J, with 8 bases between the two ends. Germline assignment: CDR1 SGHAT and CDR2 FQNNGV. The CDR3 runs to 13 residues. This clonotype was sampled from a man under 40 in good health. The genes are TRBV11-2 and TRBJ2-1, with a possible D match to TRBD2 (5 bases). Sequencing used naive CD8+ T cells sorted from blood. In nucleotides, the CDR3 is TGTGCCAGCAGCTTAGAATTCGGGGATGAGCAGTTCTTC. It is translated as CASSLEFGDEQFF.